A single sample gave rise to the 3 T cell receptor beta chains below, sequenced in a study of T cells in Graves' hyperthyroidism and ophthalmopathy. Researchers amplified the TCR beta CDR3 regions from RNA transcripts. When the TCR CDR3 underwent first-round RT-PCR, the HTBI primer set was used. TCRdb re-called the multiplex PCR reads through MiXCR, storing one row per CDR3 protein. The top ten clones hold roughly 44% of a sample with 450,000 to 600,000 distinct CDR3 sequences, just under 20% of them seen once. The sequenced sample consisted of blood. The receptors shown here come from a man aged 40-49 years with Graves' ophthalmopathy.

The chain combines TRBV6-5 with TRBJ2-1, with 9 bases lining up with TRBD2. The CDR3 sequence is 15 residues long. The trim removed 0 bases at V and 7 bases at J, leaving 4 bases unmatched. Germline V gene lookup returns CDR1 MNHEY and CDR2 SVGAGI. The CDR3 sequence is CASSYSRGGQNEQFF. In DNA, the CDR3 is TGTGCCAGCAGTTACTCGCGGGGGGGCCAGAATGAGCAGTTCTTC.

The rearrangement uses TRBV14 and TRBJ2-7, with a tentative D call TRBD1 (6 bases). CDR3 length: 16 residues. Germline V lookup: CDR1 SGHDN, CDR2 FVKESK. V was cut by 4 bases and J by 4 bases, with 20 bases left in between. CDR3 bases: TGTGCCAGCAGCCGCTACGGGTCAGGGGATTCATACGAGCAGTACTTC. It specifies CASSRYGSGDSYEQYF.

This clonotype was observed a few times. For the CDR3, the DNA is TGCAGTGCTAGGGAAACTAGCACAGATACGCAGTATTTT. Translated, it gives CSARETSTDTQYF. The chain carries TRBV20-1 and TRBJ2-3; D is unresolved. CDR3 size: 13 residues. The ends were cut back, 3 bases at V and 0 bases at J, with 7 bases in the middle. Germline values: CDR1 DFQATT, CDR2 SNEGSKA (reference sequence).